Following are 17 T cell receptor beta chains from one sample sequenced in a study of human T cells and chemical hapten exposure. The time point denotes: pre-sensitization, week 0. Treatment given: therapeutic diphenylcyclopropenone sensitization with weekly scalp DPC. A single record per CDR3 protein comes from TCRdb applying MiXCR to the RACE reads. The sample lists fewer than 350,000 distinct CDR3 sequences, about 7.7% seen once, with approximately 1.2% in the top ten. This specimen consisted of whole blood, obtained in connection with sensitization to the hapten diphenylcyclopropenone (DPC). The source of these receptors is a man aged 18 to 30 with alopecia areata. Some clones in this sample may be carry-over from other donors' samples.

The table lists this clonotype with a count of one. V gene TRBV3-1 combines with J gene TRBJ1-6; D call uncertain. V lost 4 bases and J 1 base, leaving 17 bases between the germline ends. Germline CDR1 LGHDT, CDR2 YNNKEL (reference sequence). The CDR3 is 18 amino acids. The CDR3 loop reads CASSPRDTSPSYNSPLHF. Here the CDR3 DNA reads TGTGCCAGCAGCCCCCGGGATACCTCGCCTTCCTATAATTCACCCCTCCACTTT.

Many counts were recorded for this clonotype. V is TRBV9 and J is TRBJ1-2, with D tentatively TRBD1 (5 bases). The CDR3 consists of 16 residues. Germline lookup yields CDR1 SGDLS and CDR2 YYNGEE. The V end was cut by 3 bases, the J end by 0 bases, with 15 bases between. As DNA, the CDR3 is TGTGCCAGCAGCGACAGGATGTCCTCAACTAACTATGGCTACACCTTC. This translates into CASSDRMSSTNYGYTF.

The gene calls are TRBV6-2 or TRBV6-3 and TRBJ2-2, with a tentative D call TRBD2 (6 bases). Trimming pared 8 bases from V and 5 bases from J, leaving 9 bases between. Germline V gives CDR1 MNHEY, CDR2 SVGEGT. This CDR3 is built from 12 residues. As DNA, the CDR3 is TGTGCCAGCTTTCGGGGGACCGGGGAGCTGTTTTTT. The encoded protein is CASFRGTGELFF.

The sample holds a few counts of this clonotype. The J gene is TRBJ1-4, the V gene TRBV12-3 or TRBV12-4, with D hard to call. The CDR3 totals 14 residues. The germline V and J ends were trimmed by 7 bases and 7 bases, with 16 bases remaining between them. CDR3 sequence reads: CASNRLGLAEKLFF. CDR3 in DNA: TGTGCCAGCAACCGACTGGGGTTAGCTGAAAAACTGTTTTTT.

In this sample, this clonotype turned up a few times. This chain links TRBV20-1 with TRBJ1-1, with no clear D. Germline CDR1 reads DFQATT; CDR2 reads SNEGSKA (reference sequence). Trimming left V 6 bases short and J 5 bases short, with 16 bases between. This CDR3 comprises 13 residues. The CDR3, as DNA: TGCAGTGCCGAGACGGGTAGATGGACTGAAGCTTTCTTT. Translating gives CSAETGRWTEAFF.

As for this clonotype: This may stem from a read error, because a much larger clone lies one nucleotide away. The CDR3 DNA reads TGTGCCAGCAGTCCGCTAGCGGCCTACAGTGAGCAGTTCTTC. Protein product: CASSPLAAYSEQFF. The rearrangement joins TRBV28 to TRBJ2-1, with TRBD2 matching over 7 bases. The CDR3 length is 14 residues. Germline V gene lookup returns CDR1 MDHEN and CDR2 SYDVKM. Supplemented by reference TRBV28 and TRBJ2-1, the full variable domain reads DVKVTQSSRYLVKRTGEKVFLECVQDMDHENMFWYRQDPGLGLRLIYFSYDVKMKEKGDIPEGYSVSREKKERFSLILESASTNQTSMYLCASSPLAAYSEQFFGPGTRLTVL.

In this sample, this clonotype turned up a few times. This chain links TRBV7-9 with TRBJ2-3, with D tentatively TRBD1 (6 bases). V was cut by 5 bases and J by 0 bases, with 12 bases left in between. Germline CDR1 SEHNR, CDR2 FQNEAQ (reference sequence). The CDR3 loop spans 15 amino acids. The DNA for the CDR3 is TGTGCCAGCAGCGCCAGGACAGCAAGCACAGATACGCAGTATTTT. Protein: CASSARTASTDTQYF.

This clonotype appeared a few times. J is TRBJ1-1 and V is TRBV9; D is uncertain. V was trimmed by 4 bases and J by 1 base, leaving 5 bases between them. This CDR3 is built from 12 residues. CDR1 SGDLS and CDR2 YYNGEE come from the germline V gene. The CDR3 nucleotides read TGTGCCAGCAGCAAATGGAACACTGAAGCTTTCTTT. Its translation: CASSKWNTEAFF.

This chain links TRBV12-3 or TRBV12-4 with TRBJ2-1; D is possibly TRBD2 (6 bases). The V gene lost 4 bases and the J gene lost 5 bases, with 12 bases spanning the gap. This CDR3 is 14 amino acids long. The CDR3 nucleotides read TGTGCCAGCAGTTGGGGCGGGGCTGACAATGAGCAGTTCTTC. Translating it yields CASSWGGADNEQFF.

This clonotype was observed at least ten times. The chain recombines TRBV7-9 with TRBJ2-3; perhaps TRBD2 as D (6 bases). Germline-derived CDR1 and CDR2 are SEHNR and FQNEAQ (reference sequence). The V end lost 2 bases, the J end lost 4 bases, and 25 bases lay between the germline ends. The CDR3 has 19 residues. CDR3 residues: CASSLRFRLAGPIPDTQYF. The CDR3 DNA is TGTGCCAGCAGCTTACGCTTCCGTCTCGCGGGACCCATCCCAGATACGCAGTATTTT.

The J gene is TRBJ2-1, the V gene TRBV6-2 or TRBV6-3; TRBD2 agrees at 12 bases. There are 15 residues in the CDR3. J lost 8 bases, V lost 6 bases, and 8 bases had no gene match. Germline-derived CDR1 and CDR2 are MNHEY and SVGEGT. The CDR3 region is CASSLLAGGPYEQFF. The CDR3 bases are TGTGCCAGCAGCCTACTAGCGGGGGGCCCATATGAGCAGTTCTTC.

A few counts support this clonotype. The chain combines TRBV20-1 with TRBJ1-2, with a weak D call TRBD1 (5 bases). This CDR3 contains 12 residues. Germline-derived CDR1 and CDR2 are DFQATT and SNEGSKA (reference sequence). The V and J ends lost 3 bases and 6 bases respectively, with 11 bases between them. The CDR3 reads CSASPGGDGYTF. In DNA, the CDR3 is TGCAGTGCTAGTCCTGGAGGGGATGGCTACACCTTC.

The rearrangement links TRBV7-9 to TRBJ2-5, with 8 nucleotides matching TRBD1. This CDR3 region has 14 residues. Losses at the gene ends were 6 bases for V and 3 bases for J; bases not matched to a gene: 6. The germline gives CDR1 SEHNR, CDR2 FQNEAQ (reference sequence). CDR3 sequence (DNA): TGTGCCAGCAGGGAGCAGGGGGCTAAAGAGACCCAGTACTTC. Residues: CASREQGAKETQYF. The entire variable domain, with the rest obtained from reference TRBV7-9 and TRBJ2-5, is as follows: DTGVSQNPRHKITKRGQNVTFRCDPISEHNRLYWYRQTLGQGPEFLTYFQNEAQLEKSRLLSDRFSAERPKGSFSTLEIQRTEQGDSAMYLCASREQGAKETQYFGPGTRLLVL.

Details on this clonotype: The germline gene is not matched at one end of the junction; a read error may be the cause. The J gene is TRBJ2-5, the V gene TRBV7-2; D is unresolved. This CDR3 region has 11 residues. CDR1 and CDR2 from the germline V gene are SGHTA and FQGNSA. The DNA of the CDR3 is TGTGGCAGCAGCCCTGGGGAGACCCAGTACTTC. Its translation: CGSSPGETQYF.

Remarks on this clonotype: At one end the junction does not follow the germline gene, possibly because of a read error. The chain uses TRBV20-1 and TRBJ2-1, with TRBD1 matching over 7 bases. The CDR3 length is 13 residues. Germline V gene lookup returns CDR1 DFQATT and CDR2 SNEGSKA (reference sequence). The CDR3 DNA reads TGCAGTGAAAGACAGGGAAGTGCCAATGTGCAGTTCTTC. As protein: CSERQGSANVQFF.

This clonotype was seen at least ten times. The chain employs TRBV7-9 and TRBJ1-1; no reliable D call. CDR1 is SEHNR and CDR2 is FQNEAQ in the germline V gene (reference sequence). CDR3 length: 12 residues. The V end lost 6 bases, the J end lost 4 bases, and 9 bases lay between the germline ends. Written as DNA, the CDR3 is TGTGCCAGCAGAAAAATGGGCACTGAAGCTTTCTTT. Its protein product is CASRKMGTEAFF.

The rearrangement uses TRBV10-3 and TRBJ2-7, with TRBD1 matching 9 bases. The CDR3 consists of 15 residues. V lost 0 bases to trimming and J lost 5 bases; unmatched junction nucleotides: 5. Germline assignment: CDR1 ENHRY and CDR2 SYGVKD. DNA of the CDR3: TGTGCCATCAGTGAGTCGGGACAGGGCGCGGACGAGCAGTACTTC. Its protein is CAISESGQGADEQYF.